Listed below are T cell receptor beta chains from one sample, sequenced in a study of blood T cells in healthy people across ages. TCRdb itself ran the 5' RACE reads through MiXCR, one entry per CDR3 protein. Here the sample spans about 800,000 distinct CDR3 sequences, roughly 25% being singletons. These data also formed part of another study, on T cells of mothers and their children.

The sequenced sample consisted of blood. The receptor set was obtained from a boy younger than 18 in good health. CDR3s leave out the opening cysteine and the closing phenylalanine or tryptophan. Fields, in order: V gene, clone size, J gene, CDR3 length, CDR3 protein. Some rows have no size entry. The others give once, few or many, or a class for an expanded clone.

>TRBV18|few|-|10
ASSQQADEQF
>TRBV20-1|-|TRBJ1-2|11
SARGDSNYGYT
>TRBV29-1|few|-|12
SVRRGRGSYEQY
>TRBV3-1|few|TRBJ2-5|14
ASSHPGTRMGETQY
>TRBV7-9|-|TRBJ2-4|13
ASSLRLTGLDIQY
>TRBV11-2|few|TRBJ2-5|12
ASEMIGRQETQY
>TRBV5-1|-|TRBJ1-1|12
ASRLAGMNTEAF
>TRBV7-9|-|TRBJ2-7|13
ASSLRGLVAYEQY
>TRBV14|-|TRBJ1-3|11
ASSGSSGNTIY
>TRBV11-2|few|TRBJ2-3|14
ASSSGLAGDTDTQY
>TRBV7-3|-|TRBJ2-5|13
ASSLRGGGWETQY
>TRBV5-1|few|TRBJ2-6|16
ASSLVGGTRSGANVLT
>TRBV9|few|TRBJ2-4|15
ASSAHRAWVGKNIQY
>TRBV15|-|TRBJ2-3|12
ATSVGGAGDTQY
>TRBV5-1|-|TRBJ1-4|11
ASKGGTDEKLF
>TRBV4-1|-|TRBJ2-4|12
ASSQESGANIQY
>TRBV20-1|-|TRBJ2-4|12
SGQGDGAKNIQY
>TRBV5-1|few|TRBJ2-5|11
ASSFTTQETQY
>TRBV7-2|-|TRBJ2-3|13
ASSPKWDSTDTQY
>TRBV4-3|-|TRBJ1-1|13
ASSQESLADTEAF
>TRBV9|-|TRBJ2-1|12
ASSVGLPYNEQF
>TRBV5-1|few|TRBJ1-3|12
ASSLENSGNTIY
>TRBV14|few|TRBJ2-7|10
ARVPPTYEQY
>TRBV18|few|TRBJ2-1|14
ASSPGLKSSYNEQF
>TRBV7-2|few|TRBJ1-6|14
ASSLDGSSYNSPLH
>TRBV20-1|few|TRBJ1-3|13
SAPMPGTTGNTIY
>TRBV9|-|TRBJ1-1|16
ASSVGGQPLGVNTEAF
>TRBV7-9|few|TRBJ2-1|10
ASSLDRPEQF
>TRBV4-3|few|TRBJ1-1|13
ASSQVAGGGTEAF
>TRBV29-1|-|TRBJ1-1|12
SVAPVVGDTEAF
>TRBV28|few|TRBJ2-5|12
ATQDRANLETQY
>TRBV24-1|-|TRBJ2-4|13
ATSRQGDPGNIQY
>TRBV7-2|few|TRBJ1-1|13
ASSLEPAGNTEAF
>TRBV7-2|-|-|13
ASSLIREQGDEQY
>TRBV6-2/TRBV6-3|-|TRBJ1-4|9
ASGRNEKLF
>TRBV11-3|-|TRBJ2-3|13
ASRAGGSSTDTQY